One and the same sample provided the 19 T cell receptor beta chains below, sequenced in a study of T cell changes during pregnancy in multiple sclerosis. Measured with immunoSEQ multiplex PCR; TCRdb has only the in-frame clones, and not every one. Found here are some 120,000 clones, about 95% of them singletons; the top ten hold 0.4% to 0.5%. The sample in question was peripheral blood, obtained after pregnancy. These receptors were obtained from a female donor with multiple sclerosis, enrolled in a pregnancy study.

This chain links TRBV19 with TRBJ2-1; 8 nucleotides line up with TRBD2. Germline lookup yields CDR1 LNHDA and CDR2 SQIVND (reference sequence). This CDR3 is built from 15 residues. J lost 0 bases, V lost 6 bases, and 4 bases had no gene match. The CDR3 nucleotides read TGTGCCAGTAGAACCAGCGGGAGCTCCTACAATGAGCAGTTCTTC. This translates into CASRTSGSSYNEQFF.

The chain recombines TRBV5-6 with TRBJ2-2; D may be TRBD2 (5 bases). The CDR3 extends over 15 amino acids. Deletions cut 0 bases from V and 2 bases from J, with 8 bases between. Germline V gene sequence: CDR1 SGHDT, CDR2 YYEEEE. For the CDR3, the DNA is TGTGCCAGCAGCTTGGAGCGGCCCAACACCGGGGAGCTGTTTTTT. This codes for CASSLERPNTGELFF.

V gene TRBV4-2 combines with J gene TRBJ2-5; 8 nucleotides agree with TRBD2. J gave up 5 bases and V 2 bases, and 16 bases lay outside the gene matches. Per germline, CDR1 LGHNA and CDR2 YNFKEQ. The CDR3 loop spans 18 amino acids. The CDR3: CASSQSQGVAGIGETQYF. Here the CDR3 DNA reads TGTGCCAGCAGCCAATCCCAAGGGGTAGCGGGAATCGGGGAGACCCAGTACTTC.

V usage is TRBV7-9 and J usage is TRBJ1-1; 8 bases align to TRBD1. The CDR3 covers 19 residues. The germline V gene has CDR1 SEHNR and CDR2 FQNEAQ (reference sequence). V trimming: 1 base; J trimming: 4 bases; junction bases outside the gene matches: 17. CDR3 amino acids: CASSLGGPGGRGRSTEAFF. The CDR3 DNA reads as TGTGCCAGCAGCTTAGGGGGCCCCGGGGGCAGGGGGCGAAGCACTGAAGCTTTCTTT.

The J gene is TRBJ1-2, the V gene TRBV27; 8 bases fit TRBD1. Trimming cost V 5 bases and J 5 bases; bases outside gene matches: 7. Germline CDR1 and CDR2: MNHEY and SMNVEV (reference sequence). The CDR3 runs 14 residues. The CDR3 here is CASSRQGAGYGYTF. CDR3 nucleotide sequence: TGTGCCAGCAGTCGCCAGGGGGCGGGGTATGGCTACACCTTC.

CDR3 sequence: CAISDPQGRGEKLFF. The DNA for the CDR3 is TGTGCCATCAGTGACCCACAGGGTCGGGGTGAAAAACTGTTTTTT. The rearrangement uses TRBV10-3 and TRBJ1-4; possibly TRBD1 for D (6 bases). The germline CDR1 and CDR2 sequences are ENHRY and SYGVKD. V was shortened by 3 bases and J by 7 bases, with 15 bases between the two germline ends. This CDR3 contains 15 residues.

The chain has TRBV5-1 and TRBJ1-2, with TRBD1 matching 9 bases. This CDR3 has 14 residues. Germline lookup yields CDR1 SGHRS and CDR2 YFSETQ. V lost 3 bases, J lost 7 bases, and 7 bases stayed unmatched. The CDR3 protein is CASSYTGGAGGYTF. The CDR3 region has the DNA TGCGCCAGCAGCTATACAGGGGGCGCGGGTGGCTACACCTTC.

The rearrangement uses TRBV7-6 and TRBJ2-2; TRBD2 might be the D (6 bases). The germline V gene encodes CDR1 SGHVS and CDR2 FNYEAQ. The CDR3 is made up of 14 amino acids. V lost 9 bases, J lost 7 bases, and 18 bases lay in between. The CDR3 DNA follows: TGTGCCAGGGAACGGGAGAGAGCGTTCGGGGAGCTGTTTTTT. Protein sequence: CARERERAFGELFF. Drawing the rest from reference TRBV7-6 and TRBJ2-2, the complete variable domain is GAGVSQSPRYKVTKRGQDVALRCDPISGHVSLYWYRQALGQGPEFLTYFNYEAQQDKSGLPNDRFSAERPEGSISTLTIQRTEQRDSAMYRCARERERAFGELFFGEGSRLTVL.

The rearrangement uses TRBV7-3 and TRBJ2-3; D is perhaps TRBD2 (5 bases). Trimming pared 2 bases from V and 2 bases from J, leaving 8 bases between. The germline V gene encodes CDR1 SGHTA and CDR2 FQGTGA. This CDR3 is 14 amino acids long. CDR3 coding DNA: TGTGCCAGCAGCTTACGGGGAGTCACAGATACGCAGTATTTT. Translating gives CASSLRGVTDTQYF.

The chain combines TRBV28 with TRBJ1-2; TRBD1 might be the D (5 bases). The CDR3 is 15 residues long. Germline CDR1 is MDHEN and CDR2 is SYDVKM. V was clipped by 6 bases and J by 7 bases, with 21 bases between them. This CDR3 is CASSIKGAYYRGYTF. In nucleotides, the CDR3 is TGTGCCAGCAGCATCAAAGGGGCCTACTATCGTGGCTACACCTTC.

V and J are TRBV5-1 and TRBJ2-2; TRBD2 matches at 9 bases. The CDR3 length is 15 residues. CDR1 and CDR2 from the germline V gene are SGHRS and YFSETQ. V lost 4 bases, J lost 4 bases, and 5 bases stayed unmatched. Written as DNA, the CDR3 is TGCGCCAGCAGCGGGGGACTAGCCGCCACCGGGGAGCTGTTTTTT. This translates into CASSGGLAATGELFF.

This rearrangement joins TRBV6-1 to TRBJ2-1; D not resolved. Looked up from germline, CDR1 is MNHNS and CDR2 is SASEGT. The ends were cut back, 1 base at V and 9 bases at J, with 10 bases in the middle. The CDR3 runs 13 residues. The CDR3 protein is CASSEESFTEQFF. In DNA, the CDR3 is TGTGCCAGCAGTGAAGAGAGCTTTACTGAGCAGTTCTTC.

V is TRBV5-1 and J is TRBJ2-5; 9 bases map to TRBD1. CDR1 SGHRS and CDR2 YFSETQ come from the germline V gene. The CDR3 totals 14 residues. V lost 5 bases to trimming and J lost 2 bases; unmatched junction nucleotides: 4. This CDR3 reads CASRGTGLQETQYF. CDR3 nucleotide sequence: TGCGCCAGCAGGGGGACAGGGTTGCAAGAGACCCAGTACTTC.

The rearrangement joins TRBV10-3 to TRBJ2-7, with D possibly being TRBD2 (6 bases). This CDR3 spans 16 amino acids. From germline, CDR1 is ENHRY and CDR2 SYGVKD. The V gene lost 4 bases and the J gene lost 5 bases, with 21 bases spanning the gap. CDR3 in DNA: TGTGCCATCAGTGGGATTAGAACGGGAGAACCCCACGAGCAGTACTTC. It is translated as CAISGIRTGEPHEQYF.

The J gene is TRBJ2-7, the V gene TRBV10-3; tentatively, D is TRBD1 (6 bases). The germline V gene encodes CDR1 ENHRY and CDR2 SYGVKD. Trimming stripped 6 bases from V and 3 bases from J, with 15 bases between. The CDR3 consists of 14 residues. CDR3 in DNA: TGTGCCATCAGGCCCCGGGAAGGGGGCTACGAGCAGTACTTC. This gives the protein CAIRPREGGYEQYF.

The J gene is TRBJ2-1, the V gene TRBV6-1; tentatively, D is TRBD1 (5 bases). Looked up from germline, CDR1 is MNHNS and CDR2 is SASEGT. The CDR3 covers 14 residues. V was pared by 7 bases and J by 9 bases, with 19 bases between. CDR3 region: CASMPVHGQGEQFF. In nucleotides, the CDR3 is TGTGCCAGCATGCCAGTCCACGGTCAGGGTGAGCAGTTCTTC.

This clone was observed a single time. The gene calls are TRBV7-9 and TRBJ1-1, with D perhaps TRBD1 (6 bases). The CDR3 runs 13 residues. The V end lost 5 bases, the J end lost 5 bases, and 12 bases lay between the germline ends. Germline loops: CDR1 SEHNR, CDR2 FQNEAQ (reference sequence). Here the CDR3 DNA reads TGTGCCAGCAGCCCCGCCAGGGGAACTGAAGCTTTCTTT. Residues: CASSPARGTEAFF.

The CDR3 reads CASTGGHRNEQYF. DNA of the CDR3: TGTGCCAGCACGGGGGGGCACCGAAACGAGCAGTACTTC. The chain uses TRBV2 and TRBJ2-7, with 8 positions matching TRBD2. This CDR3 has 13 amino acids. Trimming at V came to 7 bases and at J to 5 bases, leaving 7 bases not matched to a gene. Germline-derived CDR1 and CDR2 are SNHLY and FYNNEI. Combining the CDR3 with reference TRBV2 and TRBJ2-7 gives the whole variable domain EPEVTQTPSHQVTQMGQEVILRCVPISNHLYFYWYRQILGQKVEFLVSFYNNEISEKSEIFDDQFSVERPDGSNFTLKIRSTKLEDSAMYFCASTGGHRNEQYFGPGTRLTVT.

The CDR3 here is CASSLTLAGGSTDTQYF. The CDR3 bases are TGTGCCAGCAGCTTAACCTTAGCGGGAGGGAGCACAGATACGCAGTATTTT. The chain carries TRBV7-9 and TRBJ2-3; 11 positions match TRBD2. The germline gives CDR1 SEHNR, CDR2 FQNEAQ (reference sequence). This CDR3 comprises 17 residues. With 2 bases clipped from V and 0 bases from J, the junction kept 4 bases outside the gene matches.